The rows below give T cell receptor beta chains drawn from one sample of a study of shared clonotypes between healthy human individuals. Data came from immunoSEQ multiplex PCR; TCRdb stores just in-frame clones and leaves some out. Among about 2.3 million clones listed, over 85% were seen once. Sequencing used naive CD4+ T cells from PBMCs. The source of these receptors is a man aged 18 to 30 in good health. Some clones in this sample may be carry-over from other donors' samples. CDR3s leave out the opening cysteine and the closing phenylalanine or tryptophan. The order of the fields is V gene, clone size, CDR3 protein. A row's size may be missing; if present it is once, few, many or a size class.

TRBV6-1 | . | ASSEGQGRNGYT
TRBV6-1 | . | ASTPRDSGANVLT
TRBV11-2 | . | ASSSGPYNEQF
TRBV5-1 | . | ASSLLGTDEKLF
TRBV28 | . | ASSLWGQGANYGYT
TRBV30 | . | AWGSGTGPYEQY
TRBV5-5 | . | ASSSPARSYEQY
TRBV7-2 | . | ASSLLGTANYQPQH
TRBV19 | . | ASSLGSGRAAYEQY
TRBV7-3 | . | ASSTGQYRMTDTQY
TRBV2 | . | ASSTDLSEQY
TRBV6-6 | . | ASSYAASYEQY
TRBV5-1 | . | ASSLEVGEDYNSPLH
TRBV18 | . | ASSPRGSGFGTEAF
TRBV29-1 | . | SVVIGSFYEQY
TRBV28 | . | ASTGDWRYEQY
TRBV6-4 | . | ASSGGGYGYT
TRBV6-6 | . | ASSTRAGGTNQPQH
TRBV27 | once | ASSRDRGFEQY
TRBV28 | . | ASSLGGSLGELF
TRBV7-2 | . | ASSSGHSHEQY
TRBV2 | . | ASDTGTSGRNEQF
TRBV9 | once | ASSGGIGAQYNEQF
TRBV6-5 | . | ASSRTGSGANVLT
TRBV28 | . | ASSLAAATNYGYT
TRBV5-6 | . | ASSLDRGGNTIY
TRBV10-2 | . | ASSDLGRPEQY
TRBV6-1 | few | ASSDSYGYT
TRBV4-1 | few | ASSTPLGGELF
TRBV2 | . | ATEGLVSSTDTQY
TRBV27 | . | ASSPAGTSRGTQY
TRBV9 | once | ASSRSGMSDYEQY
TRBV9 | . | ASPTDGYEQY
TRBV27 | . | ASHEGLSSGRWGTDTQY
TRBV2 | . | ASSGQNPYEQY
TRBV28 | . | ASSSTGKGAYNEQF
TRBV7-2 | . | ASSLATGTGFREQY
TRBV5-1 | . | ASGSGRGAYEQY
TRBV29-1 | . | SVGIGPGNTEAF
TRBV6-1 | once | ASSPGTSQQY